A selection of T cell receptor beta chains follows, all from one sample in a study of blood T cell repertoires in COVID-19. TCRdb keeps only in-frame clones here, not all; method: immunoSEQ multiplex PCR. The data contain about 240,000 clones, around 84% of them seen just once; the ten biggest clones take up approximately 6.8%. Sequences were obtained from peripheral blood. Receptors originate from a woman in her sixties or seventies with active or convalescent COVID-19. CDR3s include the opening cysteine and the closing phenylalanine or tryptophan.

V gene: TRBV3-1/TRBV3-2
CDR3 length: 17
CDR3 protein: CASSPVRTGLAVYGYTF

V gene: TRBV12-3/TRBV12-4
CDR3 length: 13
CDR3 protein: CASDAGAGQPQHF

V gene: TRBV19
CDR3 length: 11
CDR3 protein: CASSLYTEAFF

V gene: TRBV5-6
CDR3 length: 12
CDR3 protein: CASSLAGGKLFF

V gene: TRBV7-2
CDR3 length: 15
CDR3 protein: CASSLGAPGNSPLHF

V gene: TRBV18
CDR3 length: 17
CDR3 protein: CASSHGTGGPAYNEQFF

V gene: TRBV5-6
CDR3 length: 16
CDR3 protein: CASSYGPGQGAREQYF

V gene: TRBV5-5
CDR3 length: 14
CDR3 protein: CASSLQTSGEKLFF

V gene: TRBV5-4
CDR3 length: 16
CDR3 protein: CASTQGSAPSYNEQFF

V gene: TRBV9
CDR3 length: 15
CDR3 protein: CASSARSSYNSPLHF

V gene: TRBV7-9
CDR3 length: 15
CDR3 protein: CASSLSTGGNTEAFF

V gene: TRBV18
CDR3 length: 13
CDR3 protein: CASSQTAVYEQYF

V gene: TRBV12-3/TRBV12-4
CDR3 length: 12
CDR3 protein: CASRIQSGTQYF

V gene: TRBV9
CDR3 length: 14
CDR3 protein: CASSVEEDRGEAFF

V gene: TRBV6-5
CDR3 length: 14
CDR3 protein: CASSSGQRHQPQHF

V gene: TRBV12-1
CDR3 length: 14
CDR3 protein: CASSFGSGADEQFF

V gene: TRBV4-3
CDR3 length: 16
CDR3 protein: CASSQDSPGAKNIQYF

V gene: TRBV7-6
CDR3 length: 12
CDR3 protein: CASSRGGSEAFF

V gene: TRBV29-1
CDR3 length: 13
CDR3 protein: CSVAGTGIEGYTF

V gene: TRBV2
CDR3 length: 17
CDR3 protein: CASSEISQGALGETQYF

V gene: TRBV18
CDR3 length: 15
CDR3 protein: CASSPLAPITDTQYF

V gene: TRBV1
CDR3 length: 13
CDR3 protein: CTSRTTGEDGLFF

V gene: TRBV19
CDR3 length: 13
CDR3 protein: CASSPPRGDEAFF

V gene: TRBV11-2
CDR3 length: 18
CDR3 protein: CASSLLVSWAQLGNTIYF

V gene: TRBV28
CDR3 length: 14
CDR3 protein: CASSVRGQVYGYTF

V gene: TRBV11-2
CDR3 length: 13
CDR3 protein: CASSLIRIYGYTF

V gene: TRBV19
CDR3 length: 14
CDR3 protein: CASFDRAGREPQHF

V gene: TRBV6-5
CDR3 length: 15
CDR3 protein: CASRIGADPISGYTF

V gene: TRBV6-2/TRBV6-3
CDR3 length: 13
CDR3 protein: CASSLYDRSEQFF

V gene: TRBV25-1
CDR3 length: 14
CDR3 protein: CASSEYSGGETQYF

V gene: TRBV5-1
CDR3 length: 13
CDR3 protein: CASSLNLSGELFF

V gene: TRBV4-1
CDR3 length: 16
CDR3 protein: CASSPIGHSKNYGYTF

V gene: TRBV24-1
CDR3 length: 18
CDR3 protein: CATSDFRLAGHRAGELFF

V gene: TRBV6-5
CDR3 length: 12
CDR3 protein: CASSQGTDTQYF

V gene: TRBV6-2/TRBV6-3
CDR3 length: 12
CDR3 protein: CASSQDSYEQYF

V gene: TRBV7-2
CDR3 length: 16
CDR3 protein: CASSLADRLGQETQYF

V gene: TRBV27
CDR3 length: 18
CDR3 protein: CASSPRRGGPGGTDTQYF

V gene: TRBV2
CDR3 length: 15
CDR3 protein: CASSEIRGMRQPQHF

V gene: TRBV11-2
CDR3 length: 14
CDR3 protein: CASTQWTGREGLFF

V gene: TRBV11-3
CDR3 length: 14
CDR3 protein: CASSFNGGVAEQYF

V gene: TRBV27
CDR3 length: 13
CDR3 protein: CASPLGQSYEQYF

V gene: TRBV7-9
CDR3 length: 11
CDR3 protein: CASGGQRGYTF